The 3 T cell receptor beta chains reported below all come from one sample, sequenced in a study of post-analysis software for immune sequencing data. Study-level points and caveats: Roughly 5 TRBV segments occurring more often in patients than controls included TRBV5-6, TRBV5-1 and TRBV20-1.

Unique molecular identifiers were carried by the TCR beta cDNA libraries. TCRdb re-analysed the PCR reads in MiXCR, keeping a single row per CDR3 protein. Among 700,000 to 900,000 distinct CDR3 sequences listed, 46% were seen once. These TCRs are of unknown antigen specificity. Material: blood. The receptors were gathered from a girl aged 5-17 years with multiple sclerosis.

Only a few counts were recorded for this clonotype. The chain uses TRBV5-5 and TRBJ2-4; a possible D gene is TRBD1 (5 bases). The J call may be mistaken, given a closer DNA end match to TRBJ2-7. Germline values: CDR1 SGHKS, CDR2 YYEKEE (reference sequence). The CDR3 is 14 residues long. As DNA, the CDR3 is TGTGCCAGCAGCCTCCGACAGCTAGCCTACGAGCAGTACTTC. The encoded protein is CASSLRQLAYEQYF.

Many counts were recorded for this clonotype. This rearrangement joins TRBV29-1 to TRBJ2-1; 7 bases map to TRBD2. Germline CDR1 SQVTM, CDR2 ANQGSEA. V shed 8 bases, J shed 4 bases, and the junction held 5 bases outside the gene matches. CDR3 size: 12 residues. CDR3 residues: CSSREKYNEQFF. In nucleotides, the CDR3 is TGCAGCTCGCGGGAGAAATACAATGAGCAGTTCTTC.

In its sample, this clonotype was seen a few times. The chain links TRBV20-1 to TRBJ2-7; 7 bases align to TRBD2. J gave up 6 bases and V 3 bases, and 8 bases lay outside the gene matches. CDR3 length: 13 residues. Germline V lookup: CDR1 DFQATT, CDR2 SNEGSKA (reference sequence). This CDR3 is CSASRGSRAEQYF. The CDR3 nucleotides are TGCAGTGCTAGTCGCGGGAGTCGGGCCGAGCAGTACTTC.